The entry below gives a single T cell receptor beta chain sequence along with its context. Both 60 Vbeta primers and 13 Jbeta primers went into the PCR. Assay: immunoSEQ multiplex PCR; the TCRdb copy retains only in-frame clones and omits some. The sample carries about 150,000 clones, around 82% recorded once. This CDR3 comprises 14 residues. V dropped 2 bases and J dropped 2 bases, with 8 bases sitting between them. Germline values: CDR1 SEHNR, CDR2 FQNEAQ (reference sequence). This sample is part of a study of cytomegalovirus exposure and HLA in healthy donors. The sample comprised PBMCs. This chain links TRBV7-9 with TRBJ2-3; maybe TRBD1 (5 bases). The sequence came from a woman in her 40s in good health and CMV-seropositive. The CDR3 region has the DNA TGTGCCAGCAGCTTATTACAGGCCACAGATACGCAGTATTTT. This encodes CASSLLQATDTQYF. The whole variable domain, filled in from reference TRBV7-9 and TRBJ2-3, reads DTGVSQNPRHKITKRGQNVTFRCDPISEHNRLYWYRQTLGQGPEFLTYFQNEAQLEKSRLLSDRFSAERPKGSFSTLEIQRTEQGDSAMYLCASSLLQATDTQYFGPGTRLTVL.